These T cell receptor beta chains were read from a single sample in a study of siplizumab effects on memory and regulatory T cells. Profiled with immunoSEQ multiplex PCR; TCRdb holds only in-frame clones, not every one. The sample has more than 75,000 clones; 93% are singletons. Specimen: CD8+ T cells sorted from blood. The source of these receptors is a human donor in good health. The conserved cysteine and the conserved F or W are not part of the CDR3 here. Each record gives: V gene, CDR3 length, D gene, CDR3 protein. A D gene is named only where the DNA matches it firmly.

v_call: TRBV5-1; cdr3_length: 11; d_call: NA; cdr3_aa: ASSLEGGEVQY
v_call: TRBV11-2; cdr3_length: 12; d_call: NA; cdr3_aa: ASSLETTYNEQF
v_call: TRBV9; cdr3_length: 15; d_call: TRBD2; cdr3_aa: ASSVPPTSGGTDTQY
v_call: TRBV7-9; cdr3_length: 13; d_call: TRBD1; cdr3_aa: ASSVPGQGIYGYT
v_call: TRBV6-5; cdr3_length: 13; d_call: NA; cdr3_aa: ASSYVGGGYNEQF
v_call: TRBV5-6; cdr3_length: 11; d_call: NA; cdr3_aa: ASSLVRRREQY
v_call: TRBV19; cdr3_length: 13; d_call: TRBD2; cdr3_aa: ASSILAGLANEQF
v_call: TRBV9; cdr3_length: 11; d_call: NA; cdr3_aa: ASSDGGNTEAF
v_call: TRBV28; cdr3_length: 13; d_call: NA; cdr3_aa: ASSLTTYSNQPQH
v_call: TRBV7-9; cdr3_length: 13; d_call: NA; cdr3_aa: ASSLGVSSGNTIY
v_call: TRBV7-6; cdr3_length: 14; d_call: NA; cdr3_aa: ASSVEVLSLSGKLF
v_call: TRBV6-5; cdr3_length: 13; d_call: NA; cdr3_aa: ASSYSLGPNNEQF
v_call: TRBV4-3; cdr3_length: 13; d_call: TRBD1; cdr3_aa: ASSPGTGVVNEQF
v_call: TRBV7-6; cdr3_length: 14; d_call: NA; cdr3_aa: ASSPGRMGNGNTIY
v_call: TRBV4-1; cdr3_length: 14; d_call: NA; cdr3_aa: ASSQVTVDSGNTIY
v_call: TRBV13; cdr3_length: 10; d_call: NA; cdr3_aa: ASSQGTDTQY
v_call: TRBV6-6; cdr3_length: 13; d_call: NA; cdr3_aa: ASSSIGGSNQPQH
v_call: TRBV7-2; cdr3_length: 14; d_call: NA; cdr3_aa: ASSLVSSGKSYEQY
v_call: TRBV7-9; cdr3_length: 14; d_call: NA; cdr3_aa: ASSLEGDLMNTEAF
v_call: TRBV4-1; cdr3_length: 9; d_call: NA; cdr3_aa: ASSQDSEQY
v_call: TRBV4-1; cdr3_length: 14; d_call: TRBD1; cdr3_aa: ASSQQGQENTGELF
v_call: TRBV6-4; cdr3_length: 12; d_call: TRBD1; cdr3_aa: ASSDRGRVDEQF
v_call: TRBV7-9; cdr3_length: 13; d_call: NA; cdr3_aa: ASSLDTEDSTEAF
v_call: TRBV6-5; cdr3_length: 11; d_call: NA; cdr3_aa: ASSVPLGETQY